The 8 T cell receptor beta chains reported below all come from one sample, sequenced in a study of immune heterogeneity within non-small cell lung tumors (dated 2018 in TCRdb). Data came from a HiSeq X Ten. The TCR beta CDR3 region was amplified with a multiplex PCR system, in which a first round of 9 to 11 cycles was run using 32 V-gene forward and 13 J-gene reverse primers. TCRdb took the public reads, trimmed them with fastp at Q25, ran MiXCR for clone calling and kept in-frame beta chains. Each CDR3 protein appears once, grouped with its most common genes and DNA. The sample contains tens of thousands of distinct CDR3 sequences, approximately 30% of them found a single time. In total, the top ten clones hold 3.5% to 4.5% of the sample. Genomic DNA was extracted from bulk tumor tissue and used as the TCR template, and approximately 600 ng gDNA was amplified per sample. During surgery, several biopsies were collected from each primary tumor and placed as far from one another as possible within the tumor mass. The study cohort was described as untreated, and the patients were newly diagnosed NSCLC cases having curative surgery.

What was sequenced was lung tumor tissue. The receptors originated from a man aged 40-49 years with non-small cell lung cancer.

This clonotype has ten or more counts. The rearrangement links TRBV18 to TRBJ1-5; D gene unclear. V gave up 5 bases and J gave up 0 bases, with 5 bases separating them. Germline CDR1 is KGHSH and CDR2 is LQKENI. The CDR3 extends over 13 amino acids. CDR3 sequence (DNA): TGTGCCAGCTCAGGGTATAGCAATCAGCCCCAGCATTTT. Translation: CASSGYSNQPQHF.

The chain links TRBV5-6 to TRBJ1-1; a possible D gene is TRBD1 (5 bases). In germline, CDR1 is SGHDT, CDR2 YYEEEE. V lost 6 bases and J lost 4, with 19 bases in between. This CDR3 has 15 residues. In DNA, the CDR3 is TGTGCCAGCACCTTCAACCCCGGGGACTTCACTGAAGCTTTCTTT. Encoded protein: CASTFNPGDFTEAFF.

On this clonotype itself: A much larger clone differs from this one at a single base, so this may be a read error. The rearrangement uses TRBV13 and TRBJ2-6; D not resolved. V lost 5 bases and J lost 2, with 7 bases in between. The CDR3 loop spans 14 amino acids. CDR1 and CDR2 (germline): PRHDT, FYEKMQ (reference sequence). The CDR3 DNA reads TGTGCCAGCAGCCCGCATACTGGGGCCAACGTCCTGACTTTC. This codes for CASSPHTGANVLTF.

This clonotype is labeled medium-sized. J is TRBJ1-5 and V is TRBV28; TRBD1 agrees at 9 bases. The length of the CDR3 is 15 residues. Germline-derived CDR1 and CDR2 are MDHEN and SYDVKM. The trim removed 5 bases at V and 1 base at J, leaving 3 bases unmatched. The CDR3, as DNA: TGTGCCAGCAGTCGGACAGGGGCAAGCAATCAGCCCCAGCATTTT. Translation gives CASSRTGASNQPQHF.

Regarding this clonotype: This clone may be a read error of a much larger clone one base away. The CDR3 loop is CSASSRGYGYTF. CDR3 nucleotides: TGCAGTGCTAGCTCGAGGGGTTATGGCTACACCTTC. The chain couples TRBV20-1 to TRBJ1-2, with D possibly being TRBD1 (5 bases). This CDR3 region has 12 residues. The ends were cut back, 3 bases at V and 5 bases at J, with 10 bases in the middle. From germline, CDR1 is DFQATT and CDR2 SNEGSKA (reference sequence).

This clonotype has just a few counts. The chain is built from TRBV11-3 and TRBJ2-3, with 12 bases aligning to TRBD2. The CDR3 runs 15 residues. Germline V gene data show CDR1 as SGHNT and CDR2 as YENEEA. The V gene end was trimmed by 0 bases and the J gene end by 5 bases; junction bases not matched to a gene: 0. The CDR3 DNA reads TGTGCCAGCAGCTTAGAGGGACTAGCGGGAGATACGCAGTATTTT. Amino acids: CASSLEGLAGDTQYF.

This clonotype was recorded at least ten times. The rearrangement links TRBV12-3 or TRBV12-4 to TRBJ1-1; D gene ambiguous. The CDR3 has 12 amino acids. Trimming took off 5 bases at V and 4 bases at J, with 8 bases between the two ends. The CDR3 DNA sequence: TGTGCCAGCAGTAACCCCGGCACTGAAGCTTTCTTT. The encoded protein is CASSNPGTEAFF.

This clonotype was seen only a few times. The CDR3 sequence: CASNQGEETQYF. CDR3 coding DNA: TGTGCCAGTAATCAAGGAGAAGAGACCCAGTACTTC. V is TRBV19 and J is TRBJ2-5, with D unresolved. Trimming shortened V by 7 bases and J by 3 bases, and 9 bases separated the two germline ends. The V gene's germline CDR1 is LNHDA and CDR2 SQIVND (reference sequence). CDR3 length: 12 amino acids.